Below are 19 T cell receptor beta chains sequenced from a single sample in a study of siplizumab effects on memory and regulatory T cells. Some clones are missing from TCRdb's copy, which holds only in-frame ones; the method was immunoSEQ multiplex PCR. Among 95,000 to 100,000 clones listed, around 90% were seen once. The sample comprised non-Treg CD4+ T cells sorted from blood. The receptors derive from a human donor in good health.

The chain uses TRBV6-1 and TRBJ2-7; 9 nucleotides match TRBD2. The length of the CDR3 is 15 residues. J was trimmed by 4 bases and V by 8 bases; bases with no gene match: 12. CDR1 is MNHNS, CDR2 SASEGT, per germline. The CDR3 protein is CASPERREGPYEQYF. The CDR3 DNA sequence: TGTGCCAGCCCCGAGAGGCGGGAGGGCCCTTACGAGCAGTACTTC.

There are a few counts of this clone. The V gene is TRBV7-3, the J gene TRBJ1-5, with 7 bases identical to TRBD1. The J segment lost 4 bases and the V segment lost 4 bases, leaving 4 bases of the junction unmatched. Germline V gene lookup returns CDR1 SGHTA and CDR2 FQGTGA. This CDR3 comprises 14 residues. The CDR3 loop is CASSSGTENQPQHF. The CDR3 nucleotides read TGTGCCAGCAGCTCCGGGACAGAGAATCAGCCCCAGCATTTT.

J is TRBJ1-1 and V is TRBV12-5; D is uncertain. The CDR3 extends over 12 amino acids. Germline CDR1 LGHNT, CDR2 FRNRAP. The germline V and J ends were trimmed by 7 bases and 5 bases, with 11 bases remaining between them. CDR3 DNA: TGTGCTAGTGCCTTCGGGTGGACTGAAGCTTTCTTT. Encoded protein: CASAFGWTEAFF.

This clone was detected once. The V gene is TRBV7-9, the J gene TRBJ1-4; a possible D gene is TRBD1 (6 bases). The V end lost 5 bases, the J end lost 8 bases, and 18 bases lay between the germline ends. The CDR3 sequence is 15 residues long. The germline V gene encodes CDR1 SEHNR and CDR2 FQNEAQ (reference sequence). The CDR3, as DNA: TGTGCCAGCAGCCTCATCCAGGGGAGAAACGAAAAACTGTTTTTT. It yields the protein CASSLIQGRNEKLFF.

The chain couples TRBV18 to TRBJ2-3; possible D gene TRBD1, 6 bases. Germline CDR1 and CDR2: KGHSH and LQKENI. This CDR3 has 14 amino acids. V was pared by 3 bases and J by 5 bases, with 12 bases between. The CDR3 DNA is TGTGCCAGCTCACCCCCGGGACAAGGAGATACGCAGTATTTT. Translation gives CASSPPGQGDTQYF. The full variable domain, rest sourced from reference TRBV18 and TRBJ2-3, is NAGVMQNPRHLVRRRGQEARLRCSPMKGHSHVYWYRQLPEEGLKFMVYLQKENIIDESGMPKERFSAEFPKEGPSILRIQQVVRGDSAAYFCASSPPGQGDTQYFGPGTRLTVL.

This clone was seen a single time. J is TRBJ2-7 and V is TRBV28, with TRBD1 matching 9 bases. The CDR3 has 14 amino acids. V lost 3 bases and J lost 7; bases outside the gene matches: 7. CDR1 is MDHEN and CDR2 is SYDVKM in the germline V gene. The CDR3 DNA reads as TGTGCCAGCAGTTTTGGGGACAGGGTGGGGGAGCAGTACTTC. It codes for CASSFGDRVGEQYF. Based on the CDR3 plus reference TRBV28 and TRBJ2-7, the full variable domain is DVKVTQSSRYLVKRTGEKVFLECVQDMDHENMFWYRQDPGLGLRLIYFSYDVKMKEKGDIPEGYSVSREKKERFSLILESASTNQTSMYLCASSFGDRVGEQYFGPGTRLTVT.

The CDR3, as DNA: TGCGCCAGCAGCTTGCTAGCGGGGAACAATGAGCAGTTCTTC. Its protein is CASSLLAGNNEQFF. J is TRBJ2-1 and V is TRBV5-1, with 9 bases identical to TRBD2. Germline CDR1 and CDR2: SGHRS and YFSETQ. CDR3 size: 14 residues. Unmatched junction bases numbered 1, after V lost 1 base and J lost 5 bases.

In its sample, this clone was seen many times. V usage is TRBV7-5 and J usage is TRBJ1-2. TRBV7-5 is flagged as a pseudogene. The CDR3 runs to 14 residues. CDR3 region: CASSSAGANYGYTF. CDR3 DNA sequence: TGTGCCAGCAGCTCCGCGGGAGCTAACTATGGCTACACCTTC.

This chain joins TRBV27 and TRBJ2-3; the match to TRBD1 covers 8 bases. V lost 5 bases to trimming and J lost 6 bases; unmatched junction nucleotides: 13. Germline V CDR1 and CDR2: MNHEY, SMNVEV (reference sequence). The CDR3 extends over 16 amino acids. The CDR3 DNA sequence: TGTGCCAGCAGTCCCCAGCGGACAGGGTTAGATGATACGCAGTATTTT. Its translation is CASSPQRTGLDDTQYF.

The chain is built from TRBV5-4 and TRBJ1-1; the D gene is possibly TRBD1 (5 bases). This CDR3 region has 15 residues. Per the germline V gene, CDR1 is SGHNT and CDR2 is YYREEE (reference sequence). Deletions cut 5 bases from V and 0 bases from J, with 14 bases between. CDR3 loop: CASSRPGRLNTEAFF. The CDR3 nucleotides read TGTGCCAGCAGTCGACCGGGACGCTTGAACACTGAAGCTTTCTTT.

The chain combines TRBV5-1 with TRBJ2-2; 10 positions match TRBD2. J was trimmed by 0 bases and V by 4 bases; bases with no gene match: 3. This CDR3 spans 16 amino acids. The germline CDR1 and CDR2 sequences are SGHRS and YFSETQ. CDR3: CASSRTSGANTGELFF. CDR3 in DNA: TGCGCCAGCAGCCGGACTAGCGGAGCGAACACCGGGGAGCTGTTTTTT.

J is TRBJ2-4 and V is TRBV7-9; D is perhaps TRBD1 (5 bases). The CDR3 spans 14 residues. Looked up from germline, CDR1 is SEHNR and CDR2 is FQNEAQ (reference sequence). Deletions cut 3 bases from V and 8 bases from J, with 14 bases between. CDR3 region: CASSLSQGVDIQYF. DNA of the CDR3: TGTGCCAGCAGCTTGTCCCAGGGTGTCGACATTCAGTACTTC.

This chain uses TRBV2 with TRBJ2-3; 7 nucleotides agree with TRBD1. This CDR3 has 13 residues. With V trimmed by 9 bases and J by 1 base, 4 bases remained unmatched. Germline CDR1 and CDR2: SNHLY and FYNNEI. The CDR3 region is CARGTGGTDTQYF. Here the CDR3 DNA reads TGTGCCAGGGGAACAGGGGGCACAGATACGCAGTATTTT.

This chain links TRBV29-1 with TRBJ2-7; D remains ambiguous. Germline V CDR1 and CDR2: SQVTM, ANQGSEA. V lost 4 bases to trimming and J lost 1 base, with 11 bases between them. This CDR3 has 13 residues. The CDR3 bases are TGCAGCGTTGTAGGTGGGAAATCCTACGAGCAGTACTTC. Encoded protein: CSVVGGKSYEQYF.

This chain links TRBV20-1 with TRBJ1-1; TRBD1 might be the D (5 bases). In germline, CDR1 is DFQATT, CDR2 SNEGSKA (reference sequence). Trimming removed 8 bases from V and 4 bases from J, with 11 bases in between. The CDR3 is made up of 11 amino acids. The CDR3 sequence: CSYSGTTEAFF. Written as DNA, the CDR3 is TGCAGTTATTCCGGGACCACTGAAGCTTTCTTT.

The chain joins TRBV6-1 to TRBJ1-2; D remains unclear. The germline CDR1 and CDR2 sequences are MNHNS and SASEGT. The CDR3 is 11 amino acids. Deletions cut 6 bases from V and 7 bases from J, with 9 bases between. The CDR3 bases are TGTGCCAGCAGCGTCATGGGTGGCTACACCTTC. As protein: CASSVMGGYTF.

This clone was seen a few times. The V gene is TRBV7-2, the J gene TRBJ1-4, with no clear D. Per germline, CDR1 SGHTA and CDR2 FQGNSA. Trimming stripped 5 bases from V and 0 bases from J, with 7 bases between. This CDR3 has 14 residues. The CDR3 is CASSLATTNEKLFF. The CDR3 DNA follows: TGTGCCAGCAGCCTGGCTACAACTAATGAAAAACTGTTTTTT.

The V gene is TRBV5-4, the J gene TRBJ1-1; 7 bases align to TRBD1. V shed 4 bases and J 5 bases; nucleotides not matched to a gene: 8. Germline loops: CDR1 SGHNT, CDR2 YYREEE (reference sequence). This CDR3 has 14 amino acids. The CDR3: CASSLGTAGTEAFF. CDR3 DNA: TGTGCCAGCAGCCTAGGGACAGCCGGGACTGAAGCTTTCTTT.

The gene calls are TRBV5-6 and TRBJ2-2, with D possibly called TRBD1 or TRBD2 (6 bases each). In germline, CDR1 is SGHDT, CDR2 YYEEEE. V was pared by 2 bases and J by 5 bases, with 13 bases between. The CDR3 contains 15 residues. CDR3 region: CASSFPGARTGELFF. CDR3 DNA: TGTGCCAGCAGCTTTCCGGGGGCGAGGACCGGGGAGCTGTTTTTT.